This TCR beta chain was profiled in a study of CD8 T cells in Susac syndrome. This CDR3 region has 13 residues. From germline, CDR1 is DFQATT and CDR2 SNEGSKA (reference sequence). V dropped 4 bases and J dropped 4 bases, with 11 bases sitting between them. The authors reverse transcribed about 0.5 to 1 ug RNA with random hexamers. A multiplex approach, immunoSEQ multiplex PCR, amplified TCR beta CDR3 across 54 Vbeta and 13 Jbeta. TCRdb reprocessed the immunoSEQ multiplex PCR reads with MiXCR, giving one entry per CDR3 protein. The sample has 170,000 or so distinct CDR3 sequences; 95% to 96% are singletons.

This clonotype was obtained from a human donor with Susac syndrome. V is TRBV20-1 and J is TRBJ1-5; D gene unclear. Material for sequencing was CD4+ T cells from PBMCs. CDR3 sequence reads: CSATSGWNQPQHF. In nucleotides, the CDR3 is TGCAGTGCTACCTCGGGATGGAATCAGCCCCAGCATTTT.